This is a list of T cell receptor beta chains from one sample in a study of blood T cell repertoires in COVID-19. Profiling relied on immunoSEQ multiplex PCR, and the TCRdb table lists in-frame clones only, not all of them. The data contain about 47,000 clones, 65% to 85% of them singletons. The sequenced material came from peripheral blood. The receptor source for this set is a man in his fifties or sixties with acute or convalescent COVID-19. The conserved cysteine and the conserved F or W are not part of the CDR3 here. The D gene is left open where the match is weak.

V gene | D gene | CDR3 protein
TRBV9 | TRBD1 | ASSVTGGNYGYT
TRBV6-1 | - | ASSEGGVIQY
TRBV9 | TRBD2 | ASSVWTSATETQY
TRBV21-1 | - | ASSKWGRAYGYT
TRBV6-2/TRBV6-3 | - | ASSPSWWGGRPEAF
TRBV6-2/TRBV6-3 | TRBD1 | ASSWGQGVNQPQH
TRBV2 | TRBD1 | ASRVDRGFGNEQF
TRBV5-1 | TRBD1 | ASSPGQGVNTEAF
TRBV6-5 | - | ASSYTGNSPLH
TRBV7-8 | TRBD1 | ASSPTGGKAF
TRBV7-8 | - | ASSPRADIYEQY
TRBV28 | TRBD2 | ASSLYSSGSFTDTQY
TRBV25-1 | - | ASSVKGVVYGYT
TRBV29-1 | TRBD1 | SVTTGVGEQY
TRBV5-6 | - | ASSFSGIDEQY
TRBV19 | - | ASGTGKAGNTIY
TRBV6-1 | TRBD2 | ASSKGLAGRDTGELF
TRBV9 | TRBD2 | ASSAGLAHVAGELF
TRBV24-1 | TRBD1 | ATSELQGAHTEAF
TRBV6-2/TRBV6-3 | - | ASSYDRINTEAF
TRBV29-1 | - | SVATANTEAF
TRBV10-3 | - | AIQAPGGNTEAF
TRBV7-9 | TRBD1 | ASSFPWTGDEETQY
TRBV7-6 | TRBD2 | ASSRTSGSTDTQY
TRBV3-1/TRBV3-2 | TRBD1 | ASSQSQGRDSPLH
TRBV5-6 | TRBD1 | ASRTYSLGQGYEQY
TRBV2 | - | ASSTTAYNEQF
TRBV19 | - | ASSSLWENEQF
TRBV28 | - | ASSHSSYEQY
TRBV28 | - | ASSLLDGGVYEQY
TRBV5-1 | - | ASSSPPGLDFSYEQY
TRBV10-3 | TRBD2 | AISPGLATMAGELF
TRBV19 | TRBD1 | ASSIPGQGAFYEQY
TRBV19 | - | ASSIEVGYEQF
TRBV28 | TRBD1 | ASTNSQGWEQY
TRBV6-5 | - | ASKIQAYEQY
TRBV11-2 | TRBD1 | ASISGTGPIEAF
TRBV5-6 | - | ASSLDIYNEQF
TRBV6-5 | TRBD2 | ASSYSLAGETQY
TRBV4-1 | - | ASSHPGGTISTDTQY
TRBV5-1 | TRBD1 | ASSRTGSYEQY
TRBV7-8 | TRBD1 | ASSLRQGSYEQY
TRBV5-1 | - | ASSLGTISGNTIY
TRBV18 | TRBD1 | ASSPADRGETQY
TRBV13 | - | ASSSTAVEQF
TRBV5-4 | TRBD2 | ASSFGTSGIGELF
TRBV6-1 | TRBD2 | ASSEQTSGSGELF
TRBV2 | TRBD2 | ASSDPSGGSYNEQF
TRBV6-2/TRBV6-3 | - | ASSYVATYTGELF
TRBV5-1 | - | ASSGDQGDTQY
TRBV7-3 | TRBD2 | ASSVHGTSSYNEQF
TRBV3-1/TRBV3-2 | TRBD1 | ASSQGQGYGNTIY
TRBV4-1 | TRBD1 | ASSHGQATSYEQY